These 26 T cell receptor beta chains originate from one sample sequenced in a study of cytomegalovirus exposure and HLA in healthy donors. Primers included in the PCR were 60 Vbeta and 13 Jbeta primers. Generated by immunoSEQ multiplex PCR, the TCRdb table keeps only in-frame clones and is missing some. This table holds roughly 100,000 clones, around 80% found once. The sequenced sample was PBMCs. The source of these receptors is a man younger than 40 in good health and CMV-seronegative.

This rearrangement joins TRBV5-1 to TRBJ2-5; 10 bases are a match to TRBD1. The J call may not be correct, given that the DNA end is closer to TRBJ2-7. Per the germline V gene, CDR1 is SGHRS and CDR2 is YFSETQ. CDR3 length: 16 amino acids. CDR3 sequence reads: CASSLGTGGSSYEQYF. CDR3 nucleotide sequence: TGCGCCAGCAGCTTGGGGACAGGGGGAAGCTCCTACGAGCAGTACTTC.

This clone has just a few counts. The rearrangement links TRBV15 to TRBJ1-2, with 8 bases that match TRBD1. The trim removed 0 bases at V and 5 bases at J, leaving 11 bases unmatched. CDR1 and CDR2 (germline): LNHNV, YYDKDF (reference sequence). This CDR3 spans 17 amino acids. The CDR3 DNA is TGTGCCACCAGCAGAGATTACCCTCAGGGGGCAAGGTATGGCTACACCTTC. Protein product: CATSRDYPQGARYGYTF.

The chain joins TRBV10-3 to TRBJ1-1, with D maybe TRBD1 (6 bases). The length of the CDR3 is 14 residues. Germline assignment: CDR1 ENHRY and CDR2 SYGVKD. The V gene lost 6 bases and the J gene lost 6 bases, with 17 bases spanning the gap. In DNA, the CDR3 is TGTGCCATCAGGAGGGGGATGGAAGGCGCTGAAGCTTTCTTT. Translating it yields CAIRRGMEGAEAFF.

J is TRBJ2-7 and V is TRBV5-6, with D possibly being TRBD1 (5 bases). The V and J ends lost 4 bases and 1 base respectively, with 15 bases between them. The germline CDR1 and CDR2 sequences are SGHDT and YYEEEE. CDR3 length: 15 residues. The CDR3 DNA follows: TGTGCCAGCAGCCCATTGACAGCCGGATCCTACGAGCAGTACTTC. Translation gives CASSPLTAGSYEQYF.

The sample holds one count of this clone. This chain joins TRBV9 and TRBJ2-3, with no clear D. CDR3 length: 14 amino acids. V lost 4 bases to trimming and J lost 0 bases, with 9 bases between them. The germline V gene has CDR1 SGDLS and CDR2 YYNGEE. The CDR3 DNA sequence: TGTGCCAGCAGCTCACGACTTAGCACAGATACGCAGTATTTT. Encoded protein: CASSSRLSTDTQYF.

CDR3 region: CASSLVAADYEQYF. DNA for the CDR3: TGCGCCAGCAGCTTGGTAGCGGCTGACTACGAGCAGTACTTC. The V call is TRBV5-1, the J call TRBJ2-7; possibly TRBD2 for D (6 bases). This CDR3 is 14 amino acids long. Deletions cut 0 bases from V and 3 bases from J, with 10 bases between. Germline V gives CDR1 SGHRS, CDR2 YFSETQ. The whole variable domain, remainder taken from reference TRBV5-1 and TRBJ2-7, is KAGVTQTPRYLIKTRGQQVTLSCSPISGHRSVSWYQQTPGQGLQFLFEYFSETQRNKGNFPGRFSGRQFSNSRSEMNVSTLELGDSALYLCASSLVAADYEQYFGPGTRLTVT.

This chain uses TRBV19 with TRBJ1-2, with D perhaps matching TRBD1 (5 bases). The ends were cut back, 6 bases at V and 4 bases at J, with 15 bases in the middle. The CDR3 spans 14 residues. The germline V gene has CDR1 LNHDA and CDR2 SQIVND (reference sequence). The CDR3 spells CASRSGGPGYGYTF. The CDR3, as DNA: TGTGCCAGTAGATCCGGGGGTCCGGGCTATGGCTACACCTTC.

The chain carries TRBV7-2 and TRBJ2-5; D remains unclear. V gave up 5 bases and J gave up 0 bases, with 4 bases separating them. This CDR3 is built from 12 residues. Germline CDR1 SGHTA, CDR2 FQGNSA. The CDR3 spells CASSPYQETQYF. CDR3 DNA: TGTGCCAGCAGCCCGTACCAAGAGACCCAGTACTTC.

V and J are TRBV14 and TRBJ1-2; a possible D gene is TRBD1 (5 bases). Germline lookup yields CDR1 SGHDN and CDR2 FVKESK. Trimming removed 4 bases from V and 4 bases from J, with 16 bases in between. The CDR3 length is 15 residues. The CDR3 region is CASSRTLGQGYGYTF. CDR3 bases: TGTGCCAGCAGCCGAACCTTGGGGCAGGGCTATGGCTACACCTTC.

Notes on this clone: Other DNA sequences of this sample code for an identical CDR3. The rearrangement uses TRBV7-6 and TRBJ2-1; 13 positions agree with TRBD2. Germline CDR1 SGHVS, CDR2 FNYEAQ. CDR3 length: 21 residues. V dropped 5 bases and J dropped 8; count of bases not matched to a gene: 24. CDR3 coding DNA: TGTGCCAGCAGCCGTTCGGTAGTGGGACTAGCGGGACTCCCGCTAGACCATGAGCAGTTCTTC. Protein: CASSRSVVGLAGLPLDHEQFF.

The chain employs TRBV29-1 and TRBJ2-1, with TRBD2 matching 11 bases. V lost 3 bases and J lost 7; bases outside the gene matches: 8. Germline loops: CDR1 SQVTM, CDR2 ANQGSEA. CDR3 size: 15 residues. The CDR3 DNA sequence: TGCAGCGTTGATCCCACTAGCGGGGGATGGAATGAGCAGTTCTTC. Encoded protein: CSVDPTSGGWNEQFF.

This clone was recorded a few times. The rearrangement joins TRBV6-6 to TRBJ1-5, with 8 bases aligning to TRBD1. This CDR3 has 15 amino acids. Germline V lookup: CDR1 MNHNY, CDR2 SVGAGI (reference sequence). Trimming cost V 5 bases and J 2 bases; bases outside gene matches: 5. The CDR3 nucleotides are TGTGCCAGCAGTAAGGACAGGGCGGGCAATCAGCCCCAGCATTTT. It specifies CASSKDRAGNQPQHF.

This chain uses TRBV6-1 with TRBJ1-6; D is unclear. The CDR3 length is 14 residues. Between the trimmed V and J ends, which lost 0 bases and 8 bases, there was a span of 8 bases. CDR1 is MNHNS and CDR2 is SASEGT in the germline V gene. CDR3 sequence reads: CASSEARRDSPLHF. The CDR3 DNA sequence: TGTGCCAGCAGTGAAGCAAGGAGGGATTCACCCCTCCACTTT.

The chain has TRBV30 and TRBJ1-4, with D tentatively TRBD1 (5 bases). Trimming took 4 bases from V and 10 from J, leaving 13 bases between them. Germline CDR1 is GTSNPN and CDR2 is SVGIG (reference sequence). The CDR3 is made up of 12 amino acids. The CDR3 spells CAWNAGRGKLFF. The CDR3 nucleotides read TGTGCCTGGAATGCGGGGAGGGGAAAACTGTTTTTT.

This chain uses TRBV6-6 with TRBJ1-4, with a possible D match to TRBD1 (5 bases). The CDR3 is 15 residues long. Per germline, CDR1 MNHNY and CDR2 SVGAGI (reference sequence). Between the trimmed V and J ends, which lost 7 bases and 5 bases, there was a span of 17 bases. The CDR3 nucleotides read TGTGCCAGCAATGACTTGGGGCACGAGAATGAAAAACTGTTTTTT. Translating it yields CASNDLGHENEKLFF.

The V and J genes are TRBV11-3 and TRBJ2-1; a weak D match, TRBD1 (6 bases). This CDR3 has 12 residues. V was shortened by 5 bases and J by 8 bases, with 10 bases between the two germline ends. Per germline, CDR1 SGHNT and CDR2 YENEEA. The CDR3 DNA reads TGTGCCAGCAGCGAACAGGGTGATGAGCAGTTCTTC. Protein product: CASSEQGDEQFF.

This chain links TRBV5-1 with TRBJ1-1, with 9 bases aligning to TRBD1. This CDR3 comprises 15 residues. Trimming at V came to 0 bases and at J to 4 bases, leaving 4 bases not matched to a gene. The V gene's germline CDR1 is SGHRS and CDR2 YFSETQ. CDR3: CASSLGTGAVTEAFF. Here the CDR3 DNA reads TGCGCCAGCAGCTTGGGGACAGGGGCTGTCACTGAAGCTTTCTTT. The variable domain in full, completed from reference TRBV5-1 and TRBJ1-1, reads KAGVTQTPRYLIKTRGQQVTLSCSPISGHRSVSWYQQTPGQGLQFLFEYFSETQRNKGNFPGRFSGRQFSNSRSEMNVSTLELGDSALYLCASSLGTGAVTEAFFGQGTRLTVV.

The chain combines TRBV5-4 with TRBJ2-6; D gene ambiguous. The CDR3 sequence is 17 residues long. Germline CDR1 is SGHNT and CDR2 is YYREEE (reference sequence). The ends were cut back, 4 bases at V and 0 bases at J, with 14 bases in the middle. The CDR3 region has the DNA TGTGCCAGCAGCCTTAATATTCTCGGCTCTGGGGCCAACGTCCTGACTTTC. Translating it yields CASSLNILGSGANVLTF.

The chain carries TRBV27 and TRBJ2-7, with D possibly being TRBD2 (5 bases). The germline CDR1 and CDR2 sequences are MNHEY and SMNVEV (reference sequence). V was cut by 7 bases and J by 1 base, with 14 bases left in between. This CDR3 has 14 residues. CDR3 amino acids: CASKYFRGSYEQYF. CDR3 nucleotides: TGTGCCAGCAAGTACTTTCGCGGGTCCTACGAGCAGTACTTC.

The gene calls are TRBV6-5 and TRBJ2-3, with D perhaps matching TRBD2 (5 bases). From germline, CDR1 is MNHEY and CDR2 SVGAGI. The CDR3 extends over 14 amino acids. The V end lost 8 bases, the J end lost 1 base, and 13 bases lay between the germline ends. Here the CDR3 DNA reads TGTGCCAGCCGGGGAAGTCTTGGCACAGATACGCAGTATTTT. Amino acids: CASRGSLGTDTQYF.

This chain connects TRBV7-8 to TRBJ1-2; a weak D match, TRBD1 (6 bases). V lost 5 bases and J lost 9, with 10 bases in between. Looked up from germline, CDR1 is SGHVS and CDR2 is FQNEAQ. The CDR3 contains 11 residues. The chain's CDR3 is CASSLGQSYTF. The CDR3 nucleotides are TGTGCCAGCAGCCTAGGACAGAGCTACACCTTC.

This chain links TRBV2 with TRBJ2-4; 8 positions match TRBD1. This CDR3 has 13 amino acids. In germline, CDR1 is SNHLY, CDR2 FYNNEI. The junction had 5 bases not matched to a gene; V was cut back by 7 bases and J by 6 bases. The CDR3 here is CASNPTGANIQYF. CDR3 nucleotide sequence: TGTGCCAGCAACCCGACAGGGGCAAACATTCAGTACTTC. The entire variable domain, with the rest obtained from reference TRBV2 and TRBJ2-4, is as follows: EPEVTQTPSHQVTQMGQEVILRCVPISNHLYFYWYRQILGQKVEFLVSFYNNEISEKSEIFDDQFSVERPDGSNFTLKIRSTKLEDSAMYFCASNPTGANIQYFGAGTRLSVL.

The V gene is TRBV9, the J gene TRBJ1-1; a possible D gene is TRBD1 (5 bases). Germline-derived CDR1 and CDR2 are SGDLS and YYNGEE. This CDR3 is 13 amino acids long. The V end lost 4 bases, the J end lost 3 bases, and 10 bases lay between the germline ends. The CDR3 bases are TGTGCCAGCAGCAGACGGGACTACACTGAAGCTTTCTTT. It codes for CASSRRDYTEAFF.

The J gene is TRBJ1-1, the V gene TRBV30; TRBD1 aligns across 9 bases. V trimming: 6 bases; J trimming: 1 base; junction bases outside the gene matches: 6. CDR1 is GTSNPN and CDR2 is SVGIG in the germline V gene (reference sequence). The CDR3 is made up of 14 amino acids. The CDR3 is CACAVDRGNTEAFF. Here the CDR3 DNA reads TGTGCCTGCGCTGTGGACAGGGGGAACACTGAAGCTTTCTTT.

This chain joins TRBV6-5 and TRBJ1-1, with D possibly matching TRBD1 (5 bases). This CDR3 spans 13 amino acids. In germline, CDR1 is MNHEY, CDR2 SVGAGI. Trimming stripped 6 bases from V and 10 bases from J, with 18 bases between. CDR3 sequence: CASSPGRDSRAFF. The CDR3 coding sequence is TGTGCCAGCAGCCCGGGCAGGGACTCACGAGCTTTCTTT.

The chain combines TRBV28 with TRBJ2-3; D unclear. CDR3 length: 12 amino acids. V was clipped by 6 bases and J by 11 bases, with 15 bases between them. Germline CDR1 MDHEN, CDR2 SYDVKM. The CDR3 DNA is TGTGCCAGCAGACAACACGACTTGTGGCAGTATTTT. It encodes CASRQHDLWQYF.